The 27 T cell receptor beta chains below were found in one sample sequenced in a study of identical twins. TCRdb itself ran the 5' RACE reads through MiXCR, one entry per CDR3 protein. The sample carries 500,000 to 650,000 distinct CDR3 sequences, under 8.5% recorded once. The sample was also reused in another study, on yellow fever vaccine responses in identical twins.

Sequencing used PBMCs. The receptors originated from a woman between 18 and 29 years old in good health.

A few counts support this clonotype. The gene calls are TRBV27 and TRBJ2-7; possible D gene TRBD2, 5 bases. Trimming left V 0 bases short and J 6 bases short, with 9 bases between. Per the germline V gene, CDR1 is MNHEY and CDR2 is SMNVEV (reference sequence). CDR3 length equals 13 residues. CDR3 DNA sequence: TGTGCCAGCAGTTTATCGTGGAGCGGCGAGCAGTACTTC. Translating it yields CASSLSWSGEQYF.

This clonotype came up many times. In nucleotides, the CDR3 is TGTGCCAGCAGTTTGCGCGCAGGGGGTCCGAATGAAAAACTGTTTTTT. Translation: CASSLRAGGPNEKLFF. V usage is TRBV12-3 or TRBV12-4 and J usage is TRBJ1-4, with 7 bases matching TRBD1. The CDR3 runs to 16 residues. After removal of 3 bases from V and 5 bases from J, the junction contained 9 bases not matched to a gene.

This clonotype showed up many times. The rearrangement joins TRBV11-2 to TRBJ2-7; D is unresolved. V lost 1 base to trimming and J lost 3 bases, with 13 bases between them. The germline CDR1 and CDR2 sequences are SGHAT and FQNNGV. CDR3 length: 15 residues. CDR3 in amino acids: CASSLVGAENYEQYF. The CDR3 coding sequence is TGTGCCAGCAGCTTAGTAGGTGCGGAAAACTACGAGCAGTACTTC.

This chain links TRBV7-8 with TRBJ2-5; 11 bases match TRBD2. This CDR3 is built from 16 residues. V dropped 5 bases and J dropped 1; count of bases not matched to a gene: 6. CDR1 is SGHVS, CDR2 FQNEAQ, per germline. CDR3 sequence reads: CASSRWTSGFQETQYF. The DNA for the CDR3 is TGTGCCAGCAGCCGTTGGACTAGCGGGTTCCAAGAGACCCAGTACTTC.

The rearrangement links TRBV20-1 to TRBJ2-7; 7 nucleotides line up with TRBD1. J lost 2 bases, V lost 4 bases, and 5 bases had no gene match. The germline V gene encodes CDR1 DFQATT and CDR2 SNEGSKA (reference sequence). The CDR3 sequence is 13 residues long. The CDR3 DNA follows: TGCAGTGCTACAGGACAGGCCCCCTACGAGCAGTACGTC. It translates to CSATGQAPYEQYV.

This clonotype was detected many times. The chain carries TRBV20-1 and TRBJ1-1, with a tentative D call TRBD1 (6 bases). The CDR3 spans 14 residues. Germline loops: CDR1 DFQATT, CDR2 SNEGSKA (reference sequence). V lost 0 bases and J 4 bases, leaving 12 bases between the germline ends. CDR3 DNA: TGCAGTGCTAGAGATTTCGGGGGCCGCACTGAAGCTTTCTTT. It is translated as CSARDFGGRTEAFF.

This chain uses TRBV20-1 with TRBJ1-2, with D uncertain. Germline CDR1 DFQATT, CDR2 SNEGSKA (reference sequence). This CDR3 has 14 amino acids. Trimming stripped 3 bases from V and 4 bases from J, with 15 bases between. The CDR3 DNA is TGCAGTGCTAGTGGCCAGCCGGGCCGCTATGGCTACACCTTC. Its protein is CSASGQPGRYGYTF.

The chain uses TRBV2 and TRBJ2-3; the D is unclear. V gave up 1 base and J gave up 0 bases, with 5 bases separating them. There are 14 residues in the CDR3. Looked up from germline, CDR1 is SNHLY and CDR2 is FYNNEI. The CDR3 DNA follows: TGTGCCAGCAGTGAAGAAGCTAGCACAGATACGCAGTATTTT. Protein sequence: CASSEEASTDTQYF.

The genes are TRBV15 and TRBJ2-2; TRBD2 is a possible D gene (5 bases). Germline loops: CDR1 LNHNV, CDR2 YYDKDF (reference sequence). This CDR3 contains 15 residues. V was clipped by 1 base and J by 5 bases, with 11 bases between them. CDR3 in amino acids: CATSRAGGPTGELFF. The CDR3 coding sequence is TGTGCCACCAGCAGAGCTGGCGGGCCTACCGGGGAGCTGTTTTTT.

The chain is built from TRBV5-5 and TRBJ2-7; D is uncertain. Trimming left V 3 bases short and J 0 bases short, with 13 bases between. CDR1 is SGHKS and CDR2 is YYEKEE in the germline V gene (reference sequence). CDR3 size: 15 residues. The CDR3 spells CASSSDRVYSYEQYF. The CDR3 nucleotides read TGTGCCAGCAGCTCAGACCGGGTTTACTCCTACGAGCAGTACTTC.

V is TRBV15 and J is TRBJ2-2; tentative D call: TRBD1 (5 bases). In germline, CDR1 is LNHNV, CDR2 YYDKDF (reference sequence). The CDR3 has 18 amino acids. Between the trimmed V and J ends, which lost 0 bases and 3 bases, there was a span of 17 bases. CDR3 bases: TGTGCCACCAGCAGAGATAGTAGGACAACCCGACACACCGGGGAGCTGTTTTTT. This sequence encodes CATSRDSRTTRHTGELFF.

The CDR3 region has the DNA TGTGCCAGCAGCTTTTGGACAGGTGGACAAGAGACCCAGTACTTC. This gives the protein CASSFWTGGQETQYF. The chain is built from TRBV7-9 and TRBJ2-5; 7 nucleotides match TRBD1. The J segment lost 2 bases and the V segment lost 3 bases, leaving 6 bases of the junction unmatched. The germline V gene has CDR1 SEHNR and CDR2 FQNEAQ (reference sequence). The CDR3 spans 15 residues. Looking up the rest from reference TRBV7-9 and TRBJ2-5 gives the full variable domain: DTGVSQNPRHKITKRGQNVTFRCDPISEHNRLYWYRQTLGQGPEFLTYFQNEAQLEKSRLLSDRFSAERPKGSFSTLEIQRTEQGDSAMYLCASSFWTGGQETQYFGPGTRLLVL.

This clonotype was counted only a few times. The CDR3 nucleotides are TGTGCCAGCAGCCCCCTTAACTCAGCGGGGGTTGATTACTACAATGAGCAGTTCTTC. Translation gives CASSPLNSAGVDYYNEQFF. This chain uses TRBV14 with TRBJ2-1; 8 positions match TRBD2. CDR1 is SGHDN, CDR2 FVKESK, per germline. Trimming removed 4 bases from V and 3 bases from J; junction bases left unmatched: 17. The CDR3 spans 19 residues. Combining the CDR3 with reference TRBV14 and TRBJ2-1 gives the whole variable domain EAGVTQFPSHSVIEKGQTVTLRCDPISGHDNLYWYRRVMGKEIKFLLHFVKESKQDESGMPNNRFLAERTGGTYSTLKVQPAELEDSGVYFCASSPLNSAGVDYYNEQFFGPGTRLTVL.

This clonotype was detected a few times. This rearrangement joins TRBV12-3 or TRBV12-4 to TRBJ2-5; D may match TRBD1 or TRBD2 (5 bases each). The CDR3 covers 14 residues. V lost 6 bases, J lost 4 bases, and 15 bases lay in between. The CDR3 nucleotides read TGTGCCAGCAGGTTCGGGACGCACTCAGAGACCCAGTACTTC. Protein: CASRFGTHSETQYF.

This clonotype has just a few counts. CDR3 sequence (DNA): TGCAGTACTCCGGGGACTAGCGGAAGTTACAATGAGCAGTTCTTC. It encodes CSTPGTSGSYNEQFF. This rearrangement joins TRBV20-1 to TRBJ2-1, with 11 bases that match TRBD2. Germline CDR1 and CDR2: DFQATT and SNEGSKA (reference sequence). J was trimmed by 4 bases and V by 8 bases; bases with no gene match: 10. The CDR3 runs 15 residues.

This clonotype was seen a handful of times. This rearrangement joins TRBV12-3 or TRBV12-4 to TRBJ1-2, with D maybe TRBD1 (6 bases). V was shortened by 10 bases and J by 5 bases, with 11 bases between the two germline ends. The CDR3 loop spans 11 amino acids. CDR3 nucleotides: TGTGCCAATTCCAGGGGATATGGCTACACCTTC. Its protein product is CANSRGYGYTF.

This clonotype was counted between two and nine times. Written as DNA, the CDR3 is TGTGCCAGCAGTTCCCGGCCTCCCGGCCCCTACGAGCAGTACGTC. The encoded protein is CASSSRPPGPYEQYV. The V and J genes are TRBV28 and TRBJ2-7; D is unresolved. This CDR3 contains 15 residues. Trimming took off 4 bases at V and 2 bases at J, with 15 bases between the two ends. The germline CDR1 and CDR2 sequences are MDHEN and SYDVKM.

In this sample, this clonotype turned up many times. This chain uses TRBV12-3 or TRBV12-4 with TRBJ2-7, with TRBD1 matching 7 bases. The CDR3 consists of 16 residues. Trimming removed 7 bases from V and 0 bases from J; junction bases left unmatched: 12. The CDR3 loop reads CASTKGQLPISYEQYF. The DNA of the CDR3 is TGTGCCAGCACAAAGGGACAGTTGCCTATCTCCTACGAGCAGTACTTC.

The CDR3 sequence is CASSPRVAGGSDTQYF. The CDR3 nucleotides are TGTGCCAGCAGCCCACGGGTAGCGGGAGGCTCAGATACGCAGTATTTT. The rearrangement links TRBV9 to TRBJ2-3, with 10 bases that match TRBD2. V was clipped by 4 bases and J by 4 bases; unmatched bases: 9. The CDR3 is 16 amino acids. Germline CDR1 and CDR2: SGDLS and YYNGEE.

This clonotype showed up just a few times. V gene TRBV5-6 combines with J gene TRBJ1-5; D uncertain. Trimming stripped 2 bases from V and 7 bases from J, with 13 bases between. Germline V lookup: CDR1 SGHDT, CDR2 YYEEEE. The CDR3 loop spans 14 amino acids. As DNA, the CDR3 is TGTGCCAGCAGCTTCCGGTCCCTCATCCAGCCCCAGCATTTT. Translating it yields CASSFRSLIQPQHF.

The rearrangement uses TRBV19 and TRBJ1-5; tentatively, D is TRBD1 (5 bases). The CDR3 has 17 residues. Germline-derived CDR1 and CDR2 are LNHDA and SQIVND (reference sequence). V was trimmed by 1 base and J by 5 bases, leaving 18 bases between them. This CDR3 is CASSIALPGLWDQPQHF. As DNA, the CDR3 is TGTGCCAGTAGTATAGCTTTACCGGGACTTTGGGATCAGCCCCAGCATTTT.

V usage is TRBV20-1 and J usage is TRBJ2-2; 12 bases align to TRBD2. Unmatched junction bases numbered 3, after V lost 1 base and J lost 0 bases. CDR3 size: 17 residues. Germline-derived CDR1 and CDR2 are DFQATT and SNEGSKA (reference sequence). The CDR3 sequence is CSARVASGGANTGELFF. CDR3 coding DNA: TGCAGTGCTAGAGTCGCTAGCGGGGGGGCGAACACCGGGGAGCTGTTTTTT.

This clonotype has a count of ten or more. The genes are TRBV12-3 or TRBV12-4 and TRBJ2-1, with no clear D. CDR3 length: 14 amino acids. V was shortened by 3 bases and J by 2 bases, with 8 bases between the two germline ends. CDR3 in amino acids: CASSLRQTYNEQFF. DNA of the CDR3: TGTGCCAGCAGTTTGAGGCAGACCTACAATGAGCAGTTCTTC.

CDR3 in DNA: TGTGCCAGCAGCAAAGCGGGGCAGGGCCAAAACACCATATATTTT. Its translation is CASSKAGQGQNTIYF. The genes are TRBV21-1 and TRBJ1-3. TRBV21-1 is deemed a pseudogene. CDR3 length: 15 amino acids.

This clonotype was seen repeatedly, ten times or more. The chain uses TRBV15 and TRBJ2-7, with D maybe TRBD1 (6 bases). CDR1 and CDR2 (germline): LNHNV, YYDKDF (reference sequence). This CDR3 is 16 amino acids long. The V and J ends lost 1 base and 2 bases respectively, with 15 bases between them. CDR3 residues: CATSRGGLLSTYEQYF. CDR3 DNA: TGTGCCACCAGCAGAGGGGGGCTCCTCTCTACCTACGAGCAGTACTTC.

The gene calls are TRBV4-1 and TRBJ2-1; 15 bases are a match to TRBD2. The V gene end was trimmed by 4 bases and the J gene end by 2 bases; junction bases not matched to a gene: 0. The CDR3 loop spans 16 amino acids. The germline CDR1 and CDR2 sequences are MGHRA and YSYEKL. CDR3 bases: TGCGCCAGCAGCCGGACTAGCGGGGGGGCCTACAATGAGCAGTTCTTC. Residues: CASSRTSGGAYNEQFF.

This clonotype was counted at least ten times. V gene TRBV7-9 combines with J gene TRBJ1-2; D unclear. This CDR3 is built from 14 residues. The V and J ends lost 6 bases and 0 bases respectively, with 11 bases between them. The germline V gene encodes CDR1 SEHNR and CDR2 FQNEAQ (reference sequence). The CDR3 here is CASRPPTANYGYTF. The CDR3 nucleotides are TGTGCCAGCAGACCTCCCACGGCTAACTATGGCTACACCTTC.